This TCR beta chain was sequenced in a study of cytomegalovirus exposure and HLA in healthy donors (dated by TCRdb to about 2017). Regarding the study in general: An earlier analysis of roughly 500 of the donors reported under 300 Gb of sequence data and some 110 million unique TCR beta sequences obtained from roughly 180 million T cells. Roughly 320 gigabases of sequencing data and roughly 80 million unique TCR sequences made up an early release that covered roughly 670 HLA-typed donors. Among the roughly 390 genotyped donors, around 81% belonged to the genetic ancestry cluster associated with self-reported Caucasian donors. The study was designed to test whether signatures of past pathogen exposure could be identified by cataloging public T cell receptors. Using immunosequencing, the study profiled T cell repertoires from around 680 subjects and related those repertoires to cytomegalovirus serostatus. Along with the 666-subject first cohort, a separate validation cohort of roughly 110 different subjects was used. To predict cytomegalovirus infection status, the study brought together high-throughput TCR immunosequencing, statistical association of individual TCRs with disease status, and machine learning. A later analysis re-examined previously published TCR beta repertoires from just over 650 donors and added high-resolution HLA genotyping to investigate patterns of TCR occurrence. The later analysis used no new phenotypic data to find candidate immune exposures, relying instead on TCR beta sequences and their occurrence across donors. In an earlier analysis of roughly 600 of the donors, high-throughput TCR beta sequencing was used to judge whether each TCR beta V gene segment behaved as functional or pseudogenic. Donor age, sex, ethnicity and CMV serostatus were compiled alongside the repertoire data. Genome-wide SNP genotypes for about 55% of the roughly 670 donors were used in a later genetic analysis, which treated that subset as a discovery cohort. All discovery cohort repertoires had been generated using a single sequencing platform. Class I and class II HLA loci were covered by the typing at four-digit resolution. The number of typed donors differed by locus: roughly 629-640 for A, B, C, DRB1 and DQB1; approximately 520 for DQA1; some 610 for DPA1; and around 470 for DPB1. Four or five DR-DQ haplotypes were handled as single units for association and clustering because linkage in the cohort was strong. On average, approximately 250,000 unique TCR beta nucleotide sequences were sequenced per donor among several hundred genotyped donors of the cohort, with 15% to 20% of those sequences being non-productive. The paper's findings and limits, for the study overall: The authors suggested that the approach could potentially be generalized to other disease states and immunological phenotypes. In a later analysis, TCR association rates were found to vary across HLA loci, with the most associated TCRs seen for DRB1 alleles and the fewest for HLA-C alleles. A later analysis reported that several top co-occurrence clusters appeared linked to parvovirus B19, influenza, CMV and Epstein-Barr virus. In both the original and validation cohorts, the classifier was reported to diagnose cytomegalovirus status with high specificity and sensitivity. For the cohort, immune exposure information was limited to CMV serostatus. While some public TCRs were present in many individuals, most TCR sequences turned up only very rarely across donors. Because HLA typing was unavailable for some donors at each locus, only the typed subset was used in association tests. Only TCR beta chains were sequenced in this cohort, and the absence of alpha or paired-chain data limited detectable features. In a later analysis, most CMV-associated TCR beta chains were found to appear HLA-restricted, with HLA associations seemingly driven largely by CMV exposure. Presence/absence analyses assumed roughly uniform sequencing depth across donors, an assumption that may not hold. Because counts were too low, roughly 16 rarely observed V segments, including chromosome 9 orphons, were left out of the earlier analysis of over 550 of the donors. In vitro tests confirmed that a few of the cytomegalovirus-associated TCR beta chains recognize cytomegalovirus antigens. The study listed 150 to 200 TCR beta chains as associated with cytomegalovirus. Assigning TCR associations to individual alleles was difficult when HLA alleles, especially DR and DQ, strongly co-occurred. A further reported finding was that TCR beta sequences accurately predicted the HLA-A and HLA-B alleles for most subjects in the first cohort. A group of highly shared sequence variants was considered likely to be a technical artifact of the sequencing pipeline. In an earlier analysis of some 640 of the donors, most TCR beta V segments were observed in productive rearrangements about 87% or about 30% of the time, broadly matching IMGT annotations. In a later genetic analysis, a missense DCLRE1C variant was associated with V-gene and J-gene trimming of TCR beta chains, and the association was replicated in an independent cohort. In a later genetic analysis, fewer N-insertions in productive TCRs were reported among donors in an Asian-associated ancestry cluster than the approximately 670-donor mean. Linkage disequilibrium might explain the correlated functional status among segregating V segments, but an unknown experimental factor could not be excluded. At a false discovery rate of 0.05, a later analysis linked 16,951 TCR beta sequences to specific HLA alleles. Compared with equally common non-associated chains, HLA-associated TCR beta chains in a later analysis were more clonally expanded and had lower generation probabilities. Some IMGT-functional V segments, including TRBV6-2 and TRBV6-3, could not be distinguished by the 87-base-pair reads and were therefore excluded.

Preparation of the library involved the immunoSEQ multiplex PCR assay. For the multiplex PCR, a mixture combining 60 forward primers for TCR Vbeta segments and 13 reverse primers for TCR Jbeta segments was used. A multiplex PCR assay on genomic DNA amplified the CDR3 region of rearranged TCR beta genes. The Illumina HiSeq System was used to sequence the amplified TCR beta libraries as 87-base-pair reads. In the authors' own workflow: A later analysis counted about 80 million unique TCR beta chains across the 666 repertoires, and around 12 million of these chains were shared by at least two donors. Raw reads were error-corrected and collapsed into unique sequences with a nearest-neighbor algorithm that merged closely related sequences to remove PCR and sequencing errors. To assign V, D and J gene segments, CDR3 sequences were aligned to IMGT reference sequences. Each retained sequence needed at least a six-nucleotide match to both a V gene segment and a J gene segment. Rearrangements were called productive when the CDR3 lacked stop codons and stayed in frame with V and J; all others were non-productive. CDR3 was defined according to IMGT convention as the region running from the second conserved V-encoded cysteine to the conserved J-encoded phenylalanine. The earlier analysis of 500 to 650 of the donors excluded any sequence lacking an unambiguous match to a single V gene segment. An earlier analysis of around 600 of the donors classified V segments as functional when productive rearrangements were above 56.7% and as segregating when the standard deviation between donors was above 5%. A statistical classification framework was developed to diagnose cytomegalovirus status using the catalog of TCR beta chain sequences. V and J gene assignment, in a later analysis, came from comparing TCR nucleotide sequences with IMGT/GENE-DB human TR gene sequences. The TCRdist pipeline was used in a later analysis to assign CDR3 sequences and most-parsimonious VDJ recombination scenarios. A later analysis defined each TCR beta chain by its CDR3 amino acid sequence plus V-gene family, and excluded reads lacking a unique V-gene family. In a later analysis, approximately 590 highly shared, low-generation-probability nucleotide sequences were removed to address suspected cross-contamination and a sequencing artifact. In a later analysis, a clonal expansion index was calculated for each public chain from normalized within-repertoire ranks of inferred template counts. In a later analysis, generation probabilities were computed using a VDJ recombination model fitted to out-of-frame rearrangements, and the results were checked against IGoR. Hypergeometric tests were used in a later analysis to score TCR-TCR, TCR-HLA and TCR-CMV co-occurrence, with a repertoire-size bias correction applied to the TCR pairs. False discovery rates were estimated in a later analysis by permuting HLA or CMV assignments 20 times. In a later analysis, co-occurring TCRs were grouped using DBSCAN, and TCRdist sequence similarity was added for clustering within HLA-allele-positive subsets. Co-occurrence clustering excluded repertoires with fewer than 30,000 or more than 120,000 public chains, plus five with anomalous nucleotide sharing. TCRdb retrieved this table from immuneACCESS and kept in-frame rearrangements only. Not all clones are present; in checked studies, unresolved V genes account for under half, and no reason is known for the remainder. From that table come the V and J calls and clone size; the DNA was used to work out D and trimming. The table for this sample lists 100,000 to 150,000 clones; approximately 77% of them were counted only once. The top ten clones comprise approximately 0.94% of the sample.

The cohort was made up of hundreds of healthy bone marrow donors. At the time of sampling, every cohort member was nominally healthy, though immune exposures that went unrecorded were likely present. The donor was CMV seronegative and belonged to the group of 352 seronegative cohort members. A peripheral blood sample was collected from each donor, and TCR beta sequencing was performed on peripheral blood mononuclear cells. The Qiagen DNeasy Blood Extraction Kit was used to extract genomic DNA from the blood cell samples. This clone is a singleton in its sample. What antigen it recognizes has not been identified. Per-nucleotide qualities are absent, and no much larger clonotype sits a single base away. Germline trimming: 4 bases from V, 5 bases from J; junction bases outside gene matches: 12. The CDR3 spans 17 residues, from the cysteine through the phenylalanine. Here the CDR3 DNA is all that survives: 51 bases in frame from base 1. CDR1 MNHEY and CDR2 SMNVEV are derived from the germline V gene (reference sequence).

The source material was PBMCs. The clonotype originates from an older woman in good health and CMV-seronegative. The sequence links TRBV27 to TRBJ2-2, and TRBD2 matches 8 of the central bases. The CDR3 reads as follows: CASSSRGGRVRTGELFF. Here is the DNA: TGTGCCAGCAGTTCCCGGGGGGGGCGGGTTAGAACCGGGGAGCTGTTTTTT.